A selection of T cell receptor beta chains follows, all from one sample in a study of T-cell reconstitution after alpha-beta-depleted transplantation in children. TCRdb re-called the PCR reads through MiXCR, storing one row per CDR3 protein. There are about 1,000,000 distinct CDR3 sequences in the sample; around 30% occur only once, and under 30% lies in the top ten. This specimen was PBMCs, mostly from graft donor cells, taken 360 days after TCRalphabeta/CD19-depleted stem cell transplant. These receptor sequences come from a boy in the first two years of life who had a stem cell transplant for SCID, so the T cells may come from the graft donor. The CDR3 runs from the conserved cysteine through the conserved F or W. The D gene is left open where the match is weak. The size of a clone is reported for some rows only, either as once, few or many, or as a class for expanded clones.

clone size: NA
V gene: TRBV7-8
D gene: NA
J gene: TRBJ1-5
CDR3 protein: CASSLGARMQPQHF
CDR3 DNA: TGTGCCAGCAGCTTAGGTGCGAGAATGCAGCCCCAGCATTTT

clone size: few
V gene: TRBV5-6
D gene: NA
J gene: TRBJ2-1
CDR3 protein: CASSLVAISYNEQFF
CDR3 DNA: TGTGCCAGCAGCTTAGTGGCTATCTCCTACAATGAGCAGTTCTTC

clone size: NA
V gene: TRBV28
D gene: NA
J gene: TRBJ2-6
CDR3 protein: CASSPAEQEYSGANVLTF
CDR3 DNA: TGTGCCAGCAGTCCGGCGGAACAGGAATACTCTGGGGCCAACGTCCTGACTTTC

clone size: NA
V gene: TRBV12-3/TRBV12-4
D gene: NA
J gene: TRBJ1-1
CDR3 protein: CASSSSGLMGHTEAFF
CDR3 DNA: TGTGCCAGCAGTTCCTCAGGGTTGATGGGGCACACTGAAGCTTTCTTT

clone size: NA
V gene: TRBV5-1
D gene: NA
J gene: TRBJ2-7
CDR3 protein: CASSFGHGQPTGEQYF
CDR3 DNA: TGCGCCAGCAGCTTCGGACATGGACAGCCGACGGGCGAGCAGTACTTC

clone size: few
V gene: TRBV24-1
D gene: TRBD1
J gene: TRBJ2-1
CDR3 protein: CAMPGQGHEQFF
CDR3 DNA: TGTGCCATGCCGGGACAGGGCCATGAGCAGTTCTTC

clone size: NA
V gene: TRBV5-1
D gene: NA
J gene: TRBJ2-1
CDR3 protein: CASSPRSVGEQFF
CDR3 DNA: TGCGCCAGCAGCCCAAGGAGTGTCGGTGAGCAGTTCTTC

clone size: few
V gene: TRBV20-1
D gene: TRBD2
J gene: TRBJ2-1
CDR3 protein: CSARHSGGAPYNEQFF
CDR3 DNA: TGCAGTGCTAGGCATAGCGGGGGGGCCCCCTACAATGAGCAGTTCTTC

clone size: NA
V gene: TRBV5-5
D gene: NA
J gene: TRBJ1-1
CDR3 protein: CASSLPPGTGNTEAFF
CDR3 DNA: TGTGCCAGCAGCTTGCCCCCGGGGACGGGGAACACTGAAGCTTTCTTT

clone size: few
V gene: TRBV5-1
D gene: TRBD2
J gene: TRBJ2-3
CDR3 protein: CASSLGGGFSLRTDTQYF
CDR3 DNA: TGCGCCAGCAGCTTGGGGGGAGGGTTCTCCCTAAGGACAGATACGCAGTATTTT

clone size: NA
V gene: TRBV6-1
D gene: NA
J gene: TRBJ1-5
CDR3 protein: CASIHLLGGQPQHF
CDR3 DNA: TGTGCCAGTATACACCTACTGGGGGGTCAGCCCCAGCATTTT

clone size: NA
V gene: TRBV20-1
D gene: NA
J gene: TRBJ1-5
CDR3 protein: CSARDTPYSNQPQHF
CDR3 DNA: TGCAGTGCTAGAGATACCCCTTATAGCAATCAGCCCCAGCATTTT

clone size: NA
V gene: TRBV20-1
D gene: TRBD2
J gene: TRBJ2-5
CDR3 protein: CSARETGGGRGTQYF
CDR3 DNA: TGCAGTGCTAGAGAGACTGGGGGGGGTCGCGGGACCCAGTACTTC

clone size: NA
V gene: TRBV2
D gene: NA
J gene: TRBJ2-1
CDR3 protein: CASSPGEGRGDEQFF
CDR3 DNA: TGTGCCAGCAGTCCAGGAGAGGGCCGCGGGGATGAGCAGTTCTTC

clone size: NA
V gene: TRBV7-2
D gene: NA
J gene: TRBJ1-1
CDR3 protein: CASSSYSDGNTEAFF
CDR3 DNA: TGTGCCAGCAGCTCCTACTCAGACGGGAACACTGAAGCTTTCTTT

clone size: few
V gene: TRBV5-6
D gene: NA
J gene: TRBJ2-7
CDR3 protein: CASSSQDRGGYEQYF
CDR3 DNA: TGTGCCAGCAGCTCCCAGGACAGAGGAGGGTACGAGCAGTACTTC

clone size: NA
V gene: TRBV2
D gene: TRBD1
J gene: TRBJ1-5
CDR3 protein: CASTPTGVNQPQHF
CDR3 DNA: TGTGCCAGCACCCCAACAGGGGTCAATCAGCCCCAGCATTTT

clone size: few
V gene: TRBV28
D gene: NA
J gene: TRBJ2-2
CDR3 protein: CASSVGGLPGELFF
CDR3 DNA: TGTGCCAGCAGCGTGGGGGGACTCCCCGGGGAGCTGTTTTTT

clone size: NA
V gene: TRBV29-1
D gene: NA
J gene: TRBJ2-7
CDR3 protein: CSVGDSYYEQYF
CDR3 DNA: TGCAGCGTGGGGGACTCCTACTACGAGCAGTACTTC

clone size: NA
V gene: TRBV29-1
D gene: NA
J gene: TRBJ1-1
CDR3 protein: CSVRLQGTEAFF
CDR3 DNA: TGCAGCGTTAGATTACAGGGCACTGAAGCTTTCTTT

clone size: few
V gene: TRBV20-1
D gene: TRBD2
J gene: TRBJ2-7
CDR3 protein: CSAWGTNYEQYF
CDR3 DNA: TGCAGTGCGTGGGGGACTAACTACGAGCAGTACTTC

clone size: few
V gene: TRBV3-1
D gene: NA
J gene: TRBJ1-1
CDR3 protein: CASSNDLAEAFF
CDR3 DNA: TGTGCCAGCAGTAATGATTTGGCTGAAGCTTTCTTT

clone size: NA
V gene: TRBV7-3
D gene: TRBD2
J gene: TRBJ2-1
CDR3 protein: CASSLPGTRKDEQFF
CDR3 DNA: TGTGCCAGCAGCTTACCCGGGACTAGAAAGGATGAGCAGTTCTTC

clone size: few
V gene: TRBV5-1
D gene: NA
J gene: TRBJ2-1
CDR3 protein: CASSLVALLTNNEQFF
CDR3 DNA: TGCGCCAGCAGCTTGGTAGCGTTACTTACAAACAATGAGCAGTTCTTC

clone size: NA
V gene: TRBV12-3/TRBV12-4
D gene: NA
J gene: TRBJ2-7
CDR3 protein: CASITGNSYEQYF
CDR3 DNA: TGTGCCAGCATCACAGGGAATTCCTACGAGCAGTACTTC

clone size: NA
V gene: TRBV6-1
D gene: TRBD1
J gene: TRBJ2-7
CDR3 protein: CASSRNRDSPYEQYF
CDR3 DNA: TGTGCCAGCAGTCGCAACCGGGACAGCCCCTACGAGCAGTACTTC

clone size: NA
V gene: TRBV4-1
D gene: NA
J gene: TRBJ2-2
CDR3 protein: CASSQTGRVGYTGELFF
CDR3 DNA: TGCGCCAGCAGCCAAACAGGCAGGGTAGGGTACACCGGGGAGCTGTTTTTT

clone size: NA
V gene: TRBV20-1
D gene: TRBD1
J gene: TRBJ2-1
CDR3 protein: CSAASVTGEVLDNEQFF
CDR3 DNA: TGCAGTGCTGCTTCCGTGACAGGGGAGGTTCTAGACAATGAGCAGTTCTTC

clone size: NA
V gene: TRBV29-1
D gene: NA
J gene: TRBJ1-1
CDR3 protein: CSAAWEGWNTEAFF
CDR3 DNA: TGCAGCGCCGCCTGGGAGGGGTGGAACACTGAAGCTTTCTTT

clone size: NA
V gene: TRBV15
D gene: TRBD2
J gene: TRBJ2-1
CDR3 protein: CATSRDFSSWTSSMNEQFF
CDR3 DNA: TGTGCCACCAGCAGAGATTTTTCTTCCTGGACTAGTTCGATGAATGAGCAGTTCTTC

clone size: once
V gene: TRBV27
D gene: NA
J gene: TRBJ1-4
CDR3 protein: CASSRRSHNEKLFF
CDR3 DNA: TGTGCCAGCAGTCGCAGGTCCCATAATGAAAAACTGTTTTTT